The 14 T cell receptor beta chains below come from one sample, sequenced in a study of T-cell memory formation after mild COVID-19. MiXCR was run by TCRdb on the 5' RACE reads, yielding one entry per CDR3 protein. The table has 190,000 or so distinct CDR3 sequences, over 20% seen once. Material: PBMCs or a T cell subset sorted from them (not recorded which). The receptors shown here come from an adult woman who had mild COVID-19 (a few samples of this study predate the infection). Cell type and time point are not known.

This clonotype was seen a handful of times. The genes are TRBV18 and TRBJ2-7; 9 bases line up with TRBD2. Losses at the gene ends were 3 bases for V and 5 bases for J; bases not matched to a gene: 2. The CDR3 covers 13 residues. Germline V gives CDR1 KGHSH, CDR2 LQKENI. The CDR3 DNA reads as TGTGCCAGCTCACCGGCGGGGGGGGACGAGCAGTACTTC. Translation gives CASSPAGGDEQYF.

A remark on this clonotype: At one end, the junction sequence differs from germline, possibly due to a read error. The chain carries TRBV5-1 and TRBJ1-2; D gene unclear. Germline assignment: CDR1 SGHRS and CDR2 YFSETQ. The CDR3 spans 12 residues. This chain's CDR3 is CASSLDYYGYTF. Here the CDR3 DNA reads TGCGCCAGCAGTTTGGACTACTATGGCTACACCTTC.

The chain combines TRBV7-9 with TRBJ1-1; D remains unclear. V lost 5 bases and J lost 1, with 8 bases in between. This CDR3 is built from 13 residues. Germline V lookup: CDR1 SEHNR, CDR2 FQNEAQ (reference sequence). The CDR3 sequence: CASSPRQNTEAFF. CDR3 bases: TGTGCCAGCAGCCCCCGACAGAACACTGAAGCTTTCTTT.

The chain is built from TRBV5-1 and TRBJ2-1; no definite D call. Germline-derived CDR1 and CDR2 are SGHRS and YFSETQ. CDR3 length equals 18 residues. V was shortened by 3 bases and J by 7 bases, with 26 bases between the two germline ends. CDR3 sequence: CASSSFLPDPLVRNEQFF. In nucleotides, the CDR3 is TGCGCCAGCAGCTCCTTTCTGCCCGACCCACTGGTTCGGAATGAGCAGTTCTTC.

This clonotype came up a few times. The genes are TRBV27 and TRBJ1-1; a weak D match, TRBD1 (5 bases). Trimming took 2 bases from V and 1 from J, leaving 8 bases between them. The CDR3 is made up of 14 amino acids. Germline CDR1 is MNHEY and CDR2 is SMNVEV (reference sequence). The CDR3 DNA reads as TGTGCCAGCAGTTTACAGGGCAGGAACACTGAAGCTTTCTTT. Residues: CASSLQGRNTEAFF.

CDR3 region: CASSQARTGMQFF. The CDR3 nucleotides are TGTGCCAGCAGCCAAGCTCGGACAGGAATGCAGTTCTTC. The chain employs TRBV4-2 and TRBJ2-1; 7 bases map to TRBD1. The V and J ends lost 1 base and 12 bases, in that order; junction bases with no gene match: 6. The CDR3 runs 13 residues. CDR1 is LGHNA, CDR2 YNFKEQ, per germline.

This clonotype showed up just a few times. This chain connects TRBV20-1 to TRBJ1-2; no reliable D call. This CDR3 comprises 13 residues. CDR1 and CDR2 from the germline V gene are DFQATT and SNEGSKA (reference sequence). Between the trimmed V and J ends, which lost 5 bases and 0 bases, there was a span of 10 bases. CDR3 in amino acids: CSAESRANYGYTF. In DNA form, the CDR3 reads TGCAGTGCTGAAAGTAGGGCTAACTATGGCTACACCTTC.

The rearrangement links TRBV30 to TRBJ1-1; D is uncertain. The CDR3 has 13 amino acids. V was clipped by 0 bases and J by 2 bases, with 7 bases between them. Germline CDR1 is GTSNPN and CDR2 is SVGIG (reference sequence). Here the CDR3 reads CAWSVNENTEAFF. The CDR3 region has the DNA TGTGCCTGGAGTGTTAACGAAAACACTGAAGCTTTCTTT.

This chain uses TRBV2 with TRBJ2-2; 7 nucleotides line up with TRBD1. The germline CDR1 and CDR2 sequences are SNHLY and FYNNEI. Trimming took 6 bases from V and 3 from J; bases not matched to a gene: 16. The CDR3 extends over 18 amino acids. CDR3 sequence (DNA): TGTGCCAGCAGCCAAAGGGTCAGGGGGATGGAGGACACCGGGGAGCTGTTTTTT. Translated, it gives CASSQRVRGMEDTGELFF.

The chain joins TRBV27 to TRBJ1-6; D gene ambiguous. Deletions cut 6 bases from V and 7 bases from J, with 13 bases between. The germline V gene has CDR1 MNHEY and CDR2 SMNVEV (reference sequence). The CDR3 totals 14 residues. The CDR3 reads CASSPQNWNSPLHF. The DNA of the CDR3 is TGTGCCAGCAGCCCACAGAATTGGAATTCACCCCTCCACTTT.

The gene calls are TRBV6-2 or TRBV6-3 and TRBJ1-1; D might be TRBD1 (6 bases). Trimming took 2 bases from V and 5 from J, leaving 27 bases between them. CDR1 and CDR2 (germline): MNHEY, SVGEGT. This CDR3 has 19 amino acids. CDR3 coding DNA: TGTGCCAGCAGTTACCCTTATTTTTCCGGGACAAGGCGCGGGACTGAAGCTTTCTTT. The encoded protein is CASSYPYFSGTRRGTEAFF.

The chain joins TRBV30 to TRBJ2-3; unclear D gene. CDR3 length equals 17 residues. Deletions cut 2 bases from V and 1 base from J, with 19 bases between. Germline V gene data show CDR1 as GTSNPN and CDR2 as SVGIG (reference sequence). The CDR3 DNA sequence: TGTGCCTGGAGTCTACTTCCTCCCGGAGCCCGCACAGATACGCAGTATTTT. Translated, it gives CAWSLLPPGARTDTQYF.

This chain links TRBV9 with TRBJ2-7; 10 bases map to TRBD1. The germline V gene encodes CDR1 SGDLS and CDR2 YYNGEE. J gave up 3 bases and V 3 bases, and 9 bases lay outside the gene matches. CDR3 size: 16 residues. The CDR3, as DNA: TGTGCCAGCAGCGCGTCATCCGGGACAGGGGTCTACGAGCAGTACTTC. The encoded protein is CASSASSGTGVYEQYF.

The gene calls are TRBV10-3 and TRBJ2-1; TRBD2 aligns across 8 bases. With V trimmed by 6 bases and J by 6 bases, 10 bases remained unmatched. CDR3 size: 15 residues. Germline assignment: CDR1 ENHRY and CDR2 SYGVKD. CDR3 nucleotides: TGTGCCATCAGATCCCCCGGGGCGGGAGGCAATGAGCAGTTCTTC. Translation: CAIRSPGAGGNEQFF.